This T cell receptor beta chain was recorded in a study of patients and donors after allogeneic stem cell transplantation. The V gene lost 4 bases and the J gene lost 6 bases, with 13 bases spanning the gap. Looked up from germline, CDR1 is SEHNR and CDR2 is FQNEAQ (reference sequence). There are 13 residues in the CDR3. Via MiXCR, TCRdb re-called the RT-PCR reads, giving one row per CDR3 protein. Of about 960,000 distinct CDR3 sequences listed, over 15% were seen once; the top ten hold around 6%. Sequencing was done on a sample of blood, either unsorted or a sorted T cell fraction (not recorded which). The J gene is TRBJ2-7, the V gene TRBV7-9, with no clear D. The receptor was isolated from a human donor who was either an allogeneic HSCT recipient or a stem cell or donor lymphocyte infusion donor (not recorded which). It is not recorded whose cells these are; they may come from a transplant donor. Here the CDR3 DNA reads TGTGCCAGCAGCTCAACTAAATCTTCCGAGCAGTACTTC. It codes for CASSSTKSSEQYF.